This T cell receptor (beta chain) emerged from a study of technical replicates of blood from a handful of donors. Profiling relied on immunoSEQ multiplex PCR, and the TCRdb table lists in-frame clones only, not all of them. The repertoire holds approximately 82,000 clones, with 90% to 95% as singletons. This CDR3 has 13 residues. Germline assignment: CDR1 LNHDA and CDR2 SQIVND (reference sequence). V lost 6 bases to trimming and J lost 4 bases, with 13 bases between them. Material: T cells isolated from PBMCs. This chain links TRBV19 with TRBJ2-7, with D possibly TRBD2 on 6 matching bases. The sequence came from a human donor in good health. CDR3 bases: TGTGCCAGTAGGAGTGGAGGGGATTACGAGCAGTACTTC. Translation: CASRSGGDYEQYF.